The clone carrying this T cell receptor (beta chain) has a single count. The sample comes from a study of T cell changes during pregnancy in multiple sclerosis. Trimming pared 2 bases from V and 6 bases from J, leaving 14 bases between. Germline CDR1 is SGHRS and CDR2 is YFSETQ. The CDR3 loop spans 15 amino acids. Using immunoSEQ multiplex PCR, the repertoire was profiled, and TCRdb retains in-frame clones only, with some absent. The sample carries some 40,000 clones, around 92% recorded once. The receptor was derived from a female donor with multiple sclerosis, enrolled in a pregnancy study. J is TRBJ2-2 and V is TRBV5-1; tentative D call: TRBD2 (6 bases). The sample in question was CD4+ T cells from peripheral blood mononuclear cells, obtained after pregnancy. The CDR3 DNA reads as TGCGCCAGCAGCTTAGATTCGGGGGTCTCCGGGGAGCTGTTTTTT. Encoded protein: CASSLDSGVSGELFF.